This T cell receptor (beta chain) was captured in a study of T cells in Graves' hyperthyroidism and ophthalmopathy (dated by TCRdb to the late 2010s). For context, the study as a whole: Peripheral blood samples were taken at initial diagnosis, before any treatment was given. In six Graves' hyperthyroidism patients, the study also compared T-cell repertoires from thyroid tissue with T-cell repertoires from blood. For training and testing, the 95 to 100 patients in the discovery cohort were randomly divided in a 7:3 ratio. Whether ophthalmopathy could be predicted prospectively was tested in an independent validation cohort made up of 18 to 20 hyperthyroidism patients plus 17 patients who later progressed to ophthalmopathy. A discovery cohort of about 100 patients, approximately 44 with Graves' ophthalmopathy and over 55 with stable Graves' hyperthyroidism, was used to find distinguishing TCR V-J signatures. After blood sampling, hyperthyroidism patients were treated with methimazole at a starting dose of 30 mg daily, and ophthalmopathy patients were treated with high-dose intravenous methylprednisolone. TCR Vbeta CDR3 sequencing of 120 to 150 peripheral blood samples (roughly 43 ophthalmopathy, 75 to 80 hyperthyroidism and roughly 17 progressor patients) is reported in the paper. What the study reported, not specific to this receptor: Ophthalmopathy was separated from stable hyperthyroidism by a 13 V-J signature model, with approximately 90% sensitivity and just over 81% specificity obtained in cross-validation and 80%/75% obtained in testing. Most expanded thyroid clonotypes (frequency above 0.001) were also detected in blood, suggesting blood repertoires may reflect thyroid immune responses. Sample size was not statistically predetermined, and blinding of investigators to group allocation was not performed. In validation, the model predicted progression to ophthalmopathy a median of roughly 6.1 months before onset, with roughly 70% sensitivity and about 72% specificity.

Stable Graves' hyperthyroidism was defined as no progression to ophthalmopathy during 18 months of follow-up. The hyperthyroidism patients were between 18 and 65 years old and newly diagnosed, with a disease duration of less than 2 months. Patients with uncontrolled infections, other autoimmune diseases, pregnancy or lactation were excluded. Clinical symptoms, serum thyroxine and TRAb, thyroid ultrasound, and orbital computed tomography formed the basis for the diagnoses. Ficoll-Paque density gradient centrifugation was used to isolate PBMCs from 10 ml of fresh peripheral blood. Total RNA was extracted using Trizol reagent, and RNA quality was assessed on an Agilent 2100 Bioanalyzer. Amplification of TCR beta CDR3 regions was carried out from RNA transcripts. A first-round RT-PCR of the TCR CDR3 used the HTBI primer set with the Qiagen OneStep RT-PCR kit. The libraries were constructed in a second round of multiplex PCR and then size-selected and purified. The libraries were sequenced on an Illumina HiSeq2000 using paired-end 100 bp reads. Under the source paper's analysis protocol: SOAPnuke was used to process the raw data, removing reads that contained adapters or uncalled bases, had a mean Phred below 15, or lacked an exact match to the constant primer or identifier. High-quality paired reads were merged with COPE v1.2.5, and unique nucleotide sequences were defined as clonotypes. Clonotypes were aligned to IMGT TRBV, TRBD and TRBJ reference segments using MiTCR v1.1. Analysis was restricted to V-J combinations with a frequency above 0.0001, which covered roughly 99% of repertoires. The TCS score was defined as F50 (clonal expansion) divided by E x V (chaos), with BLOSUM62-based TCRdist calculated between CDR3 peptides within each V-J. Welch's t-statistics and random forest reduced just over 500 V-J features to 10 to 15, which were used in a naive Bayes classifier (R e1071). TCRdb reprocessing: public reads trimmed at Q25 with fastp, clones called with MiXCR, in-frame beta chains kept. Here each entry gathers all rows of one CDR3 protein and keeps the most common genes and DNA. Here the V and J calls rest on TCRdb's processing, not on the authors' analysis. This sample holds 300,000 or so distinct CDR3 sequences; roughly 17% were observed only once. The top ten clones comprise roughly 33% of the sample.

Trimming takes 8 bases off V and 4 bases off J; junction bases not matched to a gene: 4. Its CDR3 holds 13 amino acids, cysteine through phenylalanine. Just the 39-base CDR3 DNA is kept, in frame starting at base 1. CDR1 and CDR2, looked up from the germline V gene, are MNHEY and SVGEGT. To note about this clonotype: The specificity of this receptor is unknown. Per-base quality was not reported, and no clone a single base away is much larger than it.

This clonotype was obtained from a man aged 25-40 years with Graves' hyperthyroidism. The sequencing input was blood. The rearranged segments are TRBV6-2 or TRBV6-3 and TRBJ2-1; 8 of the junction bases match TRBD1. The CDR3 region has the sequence CASRDRGYNEQFF. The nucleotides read TGTGCCAGCCGAGACAGGGGATACAATGAGCAGTTCTTC.